This T cell receptor beta chain was obtained from a study of shared clonotypes between healthy human individuals. On this clone: Its antigen is unidentified.

The CDR3 has 17 amino acids. Trimming took 2 bases from V and 5 from J; bases not matched to a gene: 14. CDR1 and CDR2 (germline): SEHNR, FQNEAQ (reference sequence). Study-level points and caveats: Across subsets, estimated richness was generally greater for naive than for memory populations.

The repertoire was sequenced with immunoSEQ multiplex PCR; TCRdb's copy has only in-frame clones and lacks some. The repertoire consists of 700,000 to 950,000 clones, with about 96% occurring once and the leading ten covering less than 0.3%. CD8 cells regarded as naive lacked CD45RO, were positively chosen for CCR7, and omitted terminally differentiated effector memory CD45RA+ cells. This clonotype was sampled from a man aged 25 to 45 in good health. This chain connects TRBV7-9 to TRBJ2-5; TRBD2 matches at 7 bases. Sequences were obtained from naive CD8+ T cells sorted from blood. The CDR3 sequence is CASSLPLLAGVEETQYF. The DNA of the CDR3 is TGTGCCAGCAGCTTACCCCTGTTGGCGGGAGTAGAGGAGACCCAGTACTTC.